These T cell receptor beta chains were read from a single sample in a study of CD8 T cells in Susac syndrome. TCRdb redid the calling of the immunoSEQ multiplex PCR reads with MiXCR, one entry per CDR3 protein. Found here are 330,000 or so distinct CDR3 sequences, about 91% of them singletons; the top ten hold 0.18%. Sequencing input: CD8+ T cells from PBMCs. The source of these receptors is a human donor with multiple sclerosis. Both conserved end residues are part of each CDR3. D genes are given only for firm matches. Expanded clones get a size class; other rows say once, few or many, or leave the size out.

abundance	v_gene	d_gene	j_gene	CDR3aa	CDR3nt
few	TRBV2	NA	TRBJ2-5	CASREETQYF	TGTGCCAGCAGGGAAGAGACCCAGTACTTC
NA	TRBV5-6	NA	TRBJ2-5	CASSLTFGIQEGTQYF	TGTGCCAGCAGCTTGACTTTTGGTATACAGGAAGGGACCCAGTACTTC
NA	TRBV9	NA	TRBJ1-2	CASRAGYYGYTF	TGTGCCAGCAGGGCAGGCTACTATGGCTACACCTTC
once	TRBV6-2/TRBV6-3	NA	TRBJ2-5	CASTEGRAPETQYF	TGTGCCAGCACAGAGGGCCGTGCTCCGGAGACCCAGTACTTC
NA	TRBV28	TRBD2	TRBJ2-2	CASSPGGTNTGELFF	TGTGCCAGCAGTCCGGGGGGTACGAACACCGGGGAGCTGTTTTTT
few	TRBV27	NA	TRBJ2-6	CASSLAVSGANVLTF	TGTGCCAGCAGTCTGGCCGTCTCTGGGGCCAACGTCCTGACTTTC
NA	TRBV28	TRBD2	TRBJ2-3	CASSQRPLAGDSDTQYF	TGTGCCAGCAGTCAAAGGCCCCTAGCGGGGGACTCAGATACGCAGTATTTT
NA	TRBV11-2	NA	TRBJ2-7	CASSHLVRSYEQYF	TGTGCCAGCAGCCACTTGGTCCGCTCCTACGAGCAGTACTTC
NA	TRBV20-1	NA	TRBJ2-7	CSARPHGNEQYF	TGCAGTGCTCGGCCACACGGGAACGAGCAGTACTTC
NA	TRBV6-1	NA	TRBJ2-5	CASSPRISWGEGAVETQYF	TGTGCCAGCAGTCCACGAATAAGCTGGGGGGAGGGGGCCGTAGAGACCCAGTACTTC
NA	TRBV12-3/TRBV12-4	NA	TRBJ2-3	CASSPAGRSRDTQYF	TGTGCCAGCAGCCCGGCGGGTAGATCAAGGGATACGCAGTATTTT
NA	TRBV20-1	NA	TRBJ1-5	CSARGLTWGPQHF	TGCAGTGCTAGAGGACTTACATGGGGGCCCCAGCATTTT
NA	TRBV30	TRBD2	TRBJ2-7	CAWNQKREAQWGQYF	TGTGCCTGGAACCAAAAGCGGGAGGCCCAGTGGGGGCAGTACTTC
NA	TRBV4-3	TRBD2	TRBJ2-7	CASSQGFRAGGYEQYF	TGCGCCAGCAGCCAAGGATTCCGAGCGGGAGGCTACGAGCAGTACTTC
NA	TRBV2	NA	TRBJ2-7	CASHRESAYEQYF	TGTGCCAGCCACCGCGAGTCCGCCTACGAGCAGTACTTC
NA	TRBV19	NA	TRBJ2-1	CASSIGEAYNEQFF	TGTGCCAGTAGTATAGGGGAGGCCTACAATGAGCAGTTCTTC
NA	TRBV2	TRBD2	TRBJ2-5	CASIWSGGKYQETQYF	TGTGCCAGCATTTGGAGCGGGGGGAAGTACCAAGAGACCCAGTACTTC
NA	TRBV27	TRBD1	TRBJ2-1	CASSPDRGDEQFF	TGTGCCAGCAGCCCGGACAGGGGCGATGAGCAGTTCTTC
once	TRBV2	NA	TRBJ1-6	CASSEEMEGNSPLHF	TGTGCCAGCAGTGAAGAGATGGAGGGTAATTCACCCCTCCACTTT
NA	TRBV27	NA	TRBJ2-3	CASSPSVSGLPDTQYF	TGTGCCAGCAGTCCCTCGGTATCGGGCCTTCCAGATACGCAGTATTTT
NA	TRBV5-1	NA	TRBJ2-2	CASSFTPGAPNTGELFF	TGCGCCAGCAGCTTCACTCCGGGGGCGCCGAACACCGGGGAGCTGTTTTTT
NA	TRBV10-3	NA	TRBJ2-7	CAISEWTVQVDEQYF	TGTGCCATCAGTGAGTGGACAGTCCAGGTAGACGAGCAGTACTTC
NA	TRBV10-3	NA	TRBJ2-1	CAISEGTNNEQFF	TGTGCCATCAGTGAGGGGACCAACAATGAGCAGTTCTTC
once	TRBV7-9	TRBD2	TRBJ2-1	CASSWSSLAGAYNEQFF	TGTGCCAGCAGCTGGTCCTCGCTAGCGGGCGCCTACAATGAGCAGTTCTTC
NA	TRBV11-2	NA	TRBJ2-5	CASSSGLVETQYF	TGTGCCAGCAGCTCAGGGCTGGTCGAGACCCAGTACTTC
NA	TRBV4-3	TRBD2	TRBJ2-3	CASSQGGRGFTDTQYF	TGCGCCAGCAGCCAAGGCGGGCGGGGGTTCACAGATACGCAGTATTTT
NA	TRBV9	NA	TRBJ2-1	CASSTGRDTYNEQFF	TGTGCCAGCAGCACTGGACGGGACACCTACAATGAGCAGTTCTTC
NA	TRBV6-2/TRBV6-3	NA	TRBJ2-3	CASSDGWTDTQYF	TGTGCCAGTAGCGACGGCTGGACAGATACGCAGTATTTT
few	TRBV4-2	NA	TRBJ2-3	CASSQQAGGGTDTQYF	TGTGCCAGCAGCCAACAAGCCGGGGGAGGCACAGATACGCAGTATTTT
NA	TRBV9	TRBD2	TRBJ2-1	CASSGGTSGGALSSYNEQFF	TGTGCCAGCAGCGGCGGGACTAGCGGGGGGGCACTGAGCTCCTACAATGAGCAGTTCTTC
NA	TRBV7-9	TRBD2	TRBJ2-1	CASSSTSGRDPYSYNEQFF	TGTGCCAGCAGCTCGACTAGCGGGAGGGATCCTTACTCCTACAATGAGCAGTTCTTC